Sequencing of this T cell receptor beta chain was carried out in a study of blood T cell repertoires in COVID-19. The overall study: Sites in the United States, Italy and Spain provided acute and convalescent COVID-19 samples. PBMCs, B-cell-depleted T cells, or T cells provided the cDNA or gDNA that made up the material.

Source study methods: Quantification of nucleated cells was approximated via reference gene primer amplification. Repertoires were generated with immunoSEQ multiplex PCR, while TCRdb's copy carries only in-frame clones and drops some. V and J calls and clone size are given by that table; D and trimming were obtained from the DNA. The table includes some 50,000 clones, 85% to 90% detected once. The CDR3 loop spans 15 amino acids. The source is a human donor in a cohort sampled during active COVID-19. The chain recombines TRBV21-1 with TRBJ2-7; TRBD2 is the table's D call and was not checked against the DNA. TRBV21-1 is flagged as a pseudogene. Sequencing was carried out using peripheral blood. In nucleotides, the CDR3 is TGTGCCAGCAGTGAAACTAGCGGGGGCTCCTACGAGCAGTACTTC. Protein: CASSETSGGSYEQYF.